Listed below are T cell receptor beta chains from one sample, sequenced in a study of T-cell memory formation after mild COVID-19. TCRdb used MiXCR to reprocess the 5' RACE reads, holding one entry per CDR3 protein. In the table there are about 450,000 distinct CDR3 sequences, less than 25% of which are singletons. The material sequenced was PBMCs or a T cell subset sorted from them (not recorded which). The receptor source for this set is an adult woman who had mild COVID-19 (a few samples of this study predate the infection). Cell type and time point are not known. CDR3s include the opening cysteine and the closing phenylalanine or tryptophan. D genes are given only for firm matches. Part of the rows lack a size; the others show once, few, many or a class for expanded clones.

TGTGCCAGCAGCTTAGGGAGCGGAGTTACCTACGAGCAGTACTTC	CASSLGSGVTYEQYF	TRBJ2-7	-	TRBV7-8	-
TGCGCCAGCAGCTTTTCAGCCATCGCGAGCTCCTACAATGAGCAGTTCTTC	CASSFSAIASSYNEQFF	TRBJ2-1	-	TRBV5-1	-
TGTGCCAGCAGCTTCGGGACAATAGGCGGGGAGCTGTTTTTT	CASSFGTIGGELFF	TRBJ2-2	-	TRBV5-5	few
TGTGCCAGCAGCCCCGGGCAGGGGGGTTACAATGAGCAGTTCTTC	CASSPGQGGYNEQFF	TRBJ2-1	-	TRBV7-3	-
TGTGCCAGCAGCAGACAGGGGGCAGGTTACGAGCAGTACTTC	CASSRQGAGYEQYF	TRBJ2-7	TRBD1	TRBV7-9	few
TGTGCCAGCAGCAAAGTTTGCAGGGTTGAGGGCATGCAGCAGTACTTC	CASSKVCRVEGMQQYF	TRBJ2-7	-	TRBV21-1	-
TGCAGCGTTGATGCAGGGTGGAATCAGCCCCAGCATTTT	CSVDAGWNQPQHF	TRBJ1-5	-	TRBV29-1	few
TGTGCCAGCAGCGTTGGACAGGGCGTCATTGGAGAGACCCAGTACTTC	CASSVGQGVIGETQYF	TRBJ2-5	TRBD1	TRBV9	-
TGTGCCATCGGGACAGGGTCCCCTGGGGCCAACGTCCTGACTTTC	CAIGTGSPGANVLTF	TRBJ2-6	TRBD1	TRBV10-3	-
TGTGCCAGCAGCGTAGAAGGGGGGCAAGCGAATGAGCAGTTCTTC	CASSVEGGQANEQFF	TRBJ2-1	-	TRBV9	many
TGTGCCAGCAGACCCTACAGAGGGTGGGCTTTCGTAGATACGCAGTATTTT	CASRPYRGWAFVDTQYF	TRBJ2-3	-	TRBV12-3/TRBV12-4	-
TGCAGTGCTCGACAGACGGAACGGCTGGATGGCTACACCTTC	CSARQTERLDGYTF	TRBJ1-2	-	TRBV20-1	-
TGCGCCAGCAGCCGCCAGAGGACGGAGAACACTGAAGCTTTCTTT	CASSRQRTENTEAFF	TRBJ1-1	-	TRBV5-1	few
TGCAGCGTTGATGGCAGCGTGGGTGGCTACACCTTC	CSVDGSVGGYTF	TRBJ1-2	-	TRBV29-1	-
TGTGCCACCAGCTCATGGACAGGGGAAAATTCACCCCTCCACTTT	CATSSWTGENSPLHF	TRBJ1-6	TRBD1	TRBV15	-
TGTGCCAGCAGTTTGGGGGGGGGCTCGAGGATCGGCGGCTACACCTTC	CASSLGGGSRIGGYTF	TRBJ1-2	-	TRBV6-5	few
TGTGCCAGCAGTTTCGGGACCCCCGGGGAGCTGTTTTTT	CASSFGTPGELFF	TRBJ2-2	-	TRBV7-9	many
TGTGCCAGCAGTGCTACAGGTCCAAGGGGAAATCAGCCCCAGCATTTT	CASSATGPRGNQPQHF	TRBJ1-5	-	TRBV25-1	few
TGTGCCAGCAAGAGGACAGGGGGCGGTGGGGCCAACGTCCTGACTTTC	CASKRTGGGGANVLTF	TRBJ2-6	TRBD1	TRBV6-6	-
TGTGCCATCAGTGGACAGGACAGACGAGGGGGCTACGAGCAGTACTTC	CAISGQDRRGGYEQYF	TRBJ2-7	-	TRBV10-3	few
TGTGCCAGCAGCCAAGATCCGGCGGAAAAACTGTTTTTT	CASSQDPAEKLFF	TRBJ1-4	-	TRBV4-2	few
TGCAGCGTAGACCGGGACAGCACAGATACGCAGTATTTT	CSVDRDSTDTQYF	TRBJ2-3	-	TRBV29-1	few